These T cell receptor beta chains were read from a single sample in a study of TIL therapy for anti-PD-1-resistant metastatic lung cancer. Using immunoSEQ multiplex PCR, the repertoire was profiled, and TCRdb retains in-frame clones only, with some absent. The data contain approximately 60,000 clones, less than 85% of them singletons. The source was blood, collected at baseline. These TCRs come from a person between 25 and 80 years old with non-small cell lung cancer. Both conserved end residues are part of each CDR3. D genes are given only for firm matches. Clone size appears in some rows only: once, few, many, or a class for an expanded clone.

CDR3 DNA: TGTGCCAGCAAGTCAACTAGCGGGGGGCTCAATGAGCAGTTCTTC; CDR3 protein: CASKSTSGGLNEQFF; clone size: -; J gene: TRBJ2-1; D gene: TRBD2; V gene: TRBV2
CDR3 DNA: TGTGCCAGCAGGAGACTAGCGGGGACCTACGAGCAGTACTTC; CDR3 protein: CASRRLAGTYEQYF; clone size: few; J gene: TRBJ2-7; D gene: TRBD2; V gene: TRBV27
CDR3 DNA: TGTGCCAGCAGCTTAGATACTAGCGGCCTCCGGGAGACCCAGTACTTC; CDR3 protein: CASSLDTSGLRETQYF; clone size: -; J gene: TRBJ2-5; D gene: TRBD2; V gene: TRBV7-9
CDR3 DNA: TGCGCCAGCAGCTTGTCCCTAGCGGGGCCCACCGGGGAGCTGTTTTTT; CDR3 protein: CASSLSLAGPTGELFF; clone size: -; J gene: TRBJ2-2; D gene: TRBD2; V gene: TRBV5-1
CDR3 DNA: TGTGCCAGCAGTTCGACTAGCGGGGGGCTAAATGAGCAGTTCTTC; CDR3 protein: CASSSTSGGLNEQFF; clone size: -; J gene: TRBJ2-1; D gene: TRBD2; V gene: TRBV28
CDR3 DNA: TGTGCCAGTGCATCTATGTCCTACAATGAGCAGTTCTTC; CDR3 protein: CASASMSYNEQFF; clone size: -; J gene: TRBJ2-1; D gene: -; V gene: TRBV6-6
CDR3 DNA: TGTGCCAGCAGCCCAAGTCGAACCGGGGTCGAGCAGTACTTC; CDR3 protein: CASSPSRTGVEQYF; clone size: -; J gene: TRBJ2-7; D gene: -; V gene: TRBV11-2
CDR3 DNA: TGCGCCAGCAGCCAAGATCGGATAGGGATGCATGGCCTTTACCTTAACAATGAGCAGTTCTTC; CDR3 protein: CASSQDRIGMHGLYLNNEQFF; clone size: once; J gene: TRBJ2-1; D gene: -; V gene: TRBV4-3
CDR3 DNA: TGCGCCAGCAGCCACCTCGGACCCCGCATGAACACTGAAGCTTTCTTT; CDR3 protein: CASSHLGPRMNTEAFF; clone size: -; J gene: TRBJ1-1; D gene: -; V gene: TRBV4-1
CDR3 DNA: TGTGCCAGCAGCTTCGATCTGAACACTGAAGCTTTCTTT; CDR3 protein: CASSFDLNTEAFF; clone size: -; J gene: TRBJ1-1; D gene: -; V gene: TRBV7-2
CDR3 DNA: TGTGCCAGCAGCTCATGGACCGGGACTACGGGTGAAAAACTGTTTTTT; CDR3 protein: CASSSWTGTTGEKLFF; clone size: -; J gene: TRBJ1-4; D gene: -; V gene: TRBV7-8
CDR3 DNA: TGTGCCAGCAGTCTAGACACCGGGGAGCTGTTTTTT; CDR3 protein: CASSLDTGELFF; clone size: -; J gene: TRBJ2-2; D gene: -; V gene: TRBV28
CDR3 DNA: TGTGCCAGCAGCTTGCCCACCACGTACGAGCAGTACTTC; CDR3 protein: CASSLPTTYEQYF; clone size: -; J gene: TRBJ2-7; D gene: -; V gene: TRBV5-6
CDR3 DNA: TGTGCCAGCAGTTTGAACCGGGACAGAGGTTACGAGCAGTACTTC; CDR3 protein: CASSLNRDRGYEQYF; clone size: -; J gene: TRBJ2-7; D gene: TRBD1; V gene: TRBV6-5
CDR3 DNA: TGTGCCAGCAGCGAGGACGCGAACACCGGGGAGCTGTTTTTT; CDR3 protein: CASSEDANTGELFF; clone size: -; J gene: TRBJ2-2; D gene: -; V gene: TRBV2
CDR3 DNA: TGTGCCAGTAACACCGTGGCAGGGGAAGGTTCACCCCTCCACTTT; CDR3 protein: CASNTVAGEGSPLHF; clone size: -; J gene: TRBJ1-6; D gene: -; V gene: TRBV19
CDR3 DNA: TGTGCCAGCAGCCCCACCGTGGGACAGGGCTACGAGCAGTACTTC; CDR3 protein: CASSPTVGQGYEQYF; clone size: -; J gene: TRBJ2-7; D gene: TRBD1; V gene: TRBV7-2
CDR3 DNA: TGTGCCAGCAGTTTACTAGGACTAGCGGGAGGGCTTGGGAACATTCAGTACTTC; CDR3 protein: CASSLLGLAGGLGNIQYF; clone size: -; J gene: TRBJ2-4; D gene: TRBD2; V gene: TRBV27
CDR3 DNA: TGTGCCAGCAGTTCAGAACAGGGACGGCCCGGGGCCAACGTCCTGACTTTC; CDR3 protein: CASSSEQGRPGANVLTF; clone size: -; J gene: TRBJ2-6; D gene: -; V gene: TRBV28
CDR3 DNA: TGTGCCAGCGGGACAGCAACTAATGAAAAACTGTTTTTT; CDR3 protein: CASGTATNEKLFF; clone size: -; J gene: TRBJ1-4; D gene: TRBD1; V gene: TRBV6-5
CDR3 DNA: TGTGCCAGCAGCTTAGAATGGTGGCACCAGCCAAGCTCCTACGAGCAGTACTTC; CDR3 protein: CASSLEWWHQPSSYEQYF; clone size: few; J gene: TRBJ2-7; D gene: -; V gene: TRBV11-3
CDR3 DNA: TGTGCCTGGAGTATAAGGGGACAGCGCAACATTCAGTACTTC; CDR3 protein: CAWSIRGQRNIQYF; clone size: -; J gene: TRBJ2-4; D gene: TRBD1; V gene: TRBV30
CDR3 DNA: TGCGCCAGCAGCACGGGGACAGGCAACTCTGGAAACACCATATATTTT; CDR3 protein: CASSTGTGNSGNTIYF; clone size: few; J gene: TRBJ1-3; D gene: TRBD1; V gene: TRBV5-1
CDR3 DNA: TGTGCCAGCAGCTGGACTGACGGCGGTGGTGGCTACACCTTC; CDR3 protein: CASSWTDGGGGYTF; clone size: few; J gene: TRBJ1-2; D gene: -; V gene: TRBV11-2
CDR3 DNA: TGTGCCAGCAGTCAGAAATGGGGCCTCGGGGCAGATACGCAGTATTTT; CDR3 protein: CASSQKWGLGADTQYF; clone size: -; J gene: TRBJ2-3; D gene: -; V gene: TRBV2
CDR3 DNA: TGTGCCAGCAGCGCCAGGGGGCTCCTTTCACCCCTCCACTTT; CDR3 protein: CASSARGLLSPLHF; clone size: once; J gene: TRBJ1-6; D gene: TRBD1; V gene: TRBV9
CDR3 DNA: TGTGCCAGTAAAACGCAGGGTCCGCTAAATTCACCCCTCCACTTT; CDR3 protein: CASKTQGPLNSPLHF; clone size: -; J gene: TRBJ1-6; D gene: -; V gene: TRBV19
CDR3 DNA: TGTGCCAGCAGTTTATTCGGGACAGCCTATGGCTACACCTTC; CDR3 protein: CASSLFGTAYGYTF; clone size: few; J gene: TRBJ1-2; D gene: TRBD1; V gene: TRBV28
CDR3 DNA: TGTGCCAGCAGCTTAATTGGGGGGGTTGCTGGAAACACCATATATTTT; CDR3 protein: CASSLIGGVAGNTIYF; clone size: -; J gene: TRBJ1-3; D gene: -; V gene: TRBV7-2
CDR3 DNA: TGTGCCAGTTCACGGGACAGGGCTTTCGAGCAGTACTTC; CDR3 protein: CASSRDRAFEQYF; clone size: -; J gene: TRBJ2-7; D gene: TRBD1; V gene: TRBV5-6
CDR3 DNA: TGTGCCAGCAGCTCGCCGGGCCCCGAGCAGTACTTC; CDR3 protein: CASSSPGPEQYF; clone size: -; J gene: TRBJ2-7; D gene: -; V gene: TRBV7-9
CDR3 DNA: TGTGCCAGCTCACGGGGACTTCCGTCAAATCAGCCCCAGCATTTT; CDR3 protein: CASSRGLPSNQPQHF; clone size: -; J gene: TRBJ1-5; D gene: -; V gene: TRBV18
CDR3 DNA: TGTGCCAGCAGTTTGAGGACAGGGGACACAATGGAGCAGTTCTTC; CDR3 protein: CASSLRTGDTMEQFF; clone size: -; J gene: TRBJ2-1; D gene: TRBD1; V gene: TRBV27
CDR3 DNA: TGCGCCAGCAGCTCCGGGACTAGCGTTTACAATGAGCAGTTCTTC; CDR3 protein: CASSSGTSVYNEQFF; clone size: -; J gene: TRBJ2-1; D gene: TRBD2; V gene: TRBV5-1
CDR3 DNA: TGTGCCAGCAGTTCCGTGGAGGGGGGCCACAATGAGCAGTTCTTC; CDR3 protein: CASSSVEGGHNEQFF; clone size: once; J gene: TRBJ2-1; D gene: -; V gene: TRBV28
CDR3 DNA: TGTGCCAGCAGCTTAGCAGGAGAAACAACCTCCTACGAGCAGTACTTC; CDR3 protein: CASSLAGETTSYEQYF; clone size: -; J gene: TRBJ2-7; D gene: -; V gene: TRBV7-2
CDR3 DNA: TGTGCCACCAGCATGGTACTCCAAGAGACCCAGTACTTC; CDR3 protein: CATSMVLQETQYF; clone size: once; J gene: TRBJ2-5; D gene: -; V gene: TRBV15
CDR3 DNA: TGTGCCAGCAGCTCCCCAGAGGTGGGACTAGCGGGAGTTGGGGGGTCAGATACGCAGTATTTT; CDR3 protein: CASSSPEVGLAGVGGSDTQYF; clone size: -; J gene: TRBJ2-3; D gene: TRBD2; V gene: TRBV9
CDR3 DNA: TGTGCCACACAGAAGGGAGGCTCAATTTCTGGAAACACCATATATTTT; CDR3 protein: CATQKGGSISGNTIYF; clone size: -; J gene: TRBJ1-3; D gene: -; V gene: TRBV2
CDR3 DNA: TGTGCCAGCAGGGCGGACAGTGCGCGGCAGCCCCAGCATTTT; CDR3 protein: CASRADSARQPQHF; clone size: few; J gene: TRBJ1-5; D gene: -; V gene: TRBV27
CDR3 DNA: TGTGCCAGCAGCCCCTTCGGGAACGCTCAGCCCCAGCATTTT; CDR3 protein: CASSPFGNAQPQHF; clone size: once; J gene: TRBJ1-5; D gene: -; V gene: TRBV9
CDR3 DNA: TGCGCCAGCAGGCGGGACAGGGTCAAATATAATTCACCCCTCCACTTT; CDR3 protein: CASRRDRVKYNSPLHF; clone size: -; J gene: TRBJ1-6; D gene: TRBD1; V gene: TRBV5-1
CDR3 DNA: TGTGCCAGTAGTATCGGACAGGGTCCCTCGACACCAGATACGCAGTATTTT; CDR3 protein: CASSIGQGPSTPDTQYF; clone size: -; J gene: TRBJ2-3; D gene: TRBD1; V gene: TRBV19
CDR3 DNA: TGTGCCAGCAGGCCCGAGAATCAGGCGAATGAGCAGTTCTTC; CDR3 protein: CASRPENQANEQFF; clone size: -; J gene: TRBJ2-1; D gene: -; V gene: TRBV2
CDR3 DNA: TGTGCCAGCAGCTTGGGGGGGGCGAGGAACACTGAAGCTTTCTTT; CDR3 protein: CASSLGGARNTEAFF; clone size: -; J gene: TRBJ1-1; D gene: -; V gene: TRBV11-3
CDR3 DNA: TGTGCCAGCAGTGAAATAGGCAGGGTTGATGGCTACACCTTC; CDR3 protein: CASSEIGRVDGYTF; clone size: -; J gene: TRBJ1-2; D gene: -; V gene: TRBV2
CDR3 DNA: TGTGCCAGCAACCCTAGCGGGGGGTTAGGGGAGCTGTTTTTT; CDR3 protein: CASNPSGGLGELFF; clone size: -; J gene: TRBJ2-2; D gene: TRBD2; V gene: TRBV27
CDR3 DNA: TGTGCCAGCAGCTTGGCGGCTACCAGCTCCTACGAGCAGTACTTC; CDR3 protein: CASSLAATSSYEQYF; clone size: -; J gene: TRBJ2-7; D gene: -; V gene: TRBV5-5
CDR3 DNA: TGTGCCAGCACTCAGGCACAGGGGCGCTCCGAGCAGTACTTC; CDR3 protein: CASTQAQGRSEQYF; clone size: -; J gene: TRBJ2-7; D gene: TRBD1; V gene: TRBV25-1
CDR3 DNA: TGTGCCAGCAGTCCGAGCCTCCTTAGCTATGGCTACACCTTC; CDR3 protein: CASSPSLLSYGYTF; clone size: -; J gene: TRBJ1-2; D gene: -; V gene: TRBV27
CDR3 DNA: TGTGCCAGCAGCAAAGGGGGGGTGGATGAAAAACTGTTTTTT; CDR3 protein: CASSKGGVDEKLFF; clone size: -; J gene: TRBJ1-4; D gene: -; V gene: TRBV28
CDR3 DNA: TGTGCCAGCAGCCTGGGACGGGGGACACGCGAGCAGTACTTC; CDR3 protein: CASSLGRGTREQYF; clone size: -; J gene: TRBJ2-7; D gene: -; V gene: TRBV7-6
CDR3 DNA: TGTGCCAGCAGCGTTAGGGGGAGCACAGATACGCAGTATTTT; CDR3 protein: CASSVRGSTDTQYF; clone size: once; J gene: TRBJ2-3; D gene: -; V gene: TRBV5-6